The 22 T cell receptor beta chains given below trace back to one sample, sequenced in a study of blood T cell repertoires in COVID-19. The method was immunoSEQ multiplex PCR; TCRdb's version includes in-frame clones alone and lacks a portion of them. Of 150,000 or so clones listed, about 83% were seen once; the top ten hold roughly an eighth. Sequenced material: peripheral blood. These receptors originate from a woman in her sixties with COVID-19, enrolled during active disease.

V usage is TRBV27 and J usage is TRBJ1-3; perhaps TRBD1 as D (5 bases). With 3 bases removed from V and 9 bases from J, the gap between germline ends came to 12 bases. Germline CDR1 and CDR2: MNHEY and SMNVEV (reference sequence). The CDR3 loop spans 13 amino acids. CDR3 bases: TGTGCCAGCAGTTTTAGCGGGGCTGGCACCATATATTTT. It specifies CASSFSGAGTIYF.

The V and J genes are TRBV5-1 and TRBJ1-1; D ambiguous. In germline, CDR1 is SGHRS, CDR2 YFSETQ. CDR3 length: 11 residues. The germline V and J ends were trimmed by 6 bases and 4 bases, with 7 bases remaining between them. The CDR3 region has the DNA TGCGCCAGCATCATCGGCACTGAAGCTTTCTTT. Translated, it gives CASIIGTEAFF.

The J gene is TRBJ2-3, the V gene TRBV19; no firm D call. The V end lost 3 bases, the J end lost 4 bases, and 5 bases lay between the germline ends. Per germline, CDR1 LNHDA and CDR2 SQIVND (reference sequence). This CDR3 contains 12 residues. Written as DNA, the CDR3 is TGTGCCAGTAGTATTCGTCCAGATACGCAGTATTTT. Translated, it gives CASSIRPDTQYF.

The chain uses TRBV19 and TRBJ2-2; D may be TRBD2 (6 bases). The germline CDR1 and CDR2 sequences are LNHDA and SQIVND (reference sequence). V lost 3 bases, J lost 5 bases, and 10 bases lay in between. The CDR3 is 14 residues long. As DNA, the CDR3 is TGTGCCAGTAGTATTATCGGGGGAACCGGGGAGCTGTTTTTT. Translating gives CASSIIGGTGELFF.

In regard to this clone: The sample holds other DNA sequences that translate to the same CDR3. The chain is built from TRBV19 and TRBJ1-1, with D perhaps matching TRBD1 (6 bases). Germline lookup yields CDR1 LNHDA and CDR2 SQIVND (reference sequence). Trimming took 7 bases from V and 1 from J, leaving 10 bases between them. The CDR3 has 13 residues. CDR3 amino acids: CASILGANTEAFF. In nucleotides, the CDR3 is TGTGCCAGTATTTTGGGGGCGAACACTGAAGCTTTCTTT.

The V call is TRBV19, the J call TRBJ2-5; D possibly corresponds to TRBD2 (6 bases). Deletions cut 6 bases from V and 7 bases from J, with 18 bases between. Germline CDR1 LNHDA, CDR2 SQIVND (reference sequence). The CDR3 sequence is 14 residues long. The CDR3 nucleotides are TGTGCCAGTAGATCGTGGAAGCCGGAGGGGACCCAGTACTTC. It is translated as CASRSWKPEGTQYF. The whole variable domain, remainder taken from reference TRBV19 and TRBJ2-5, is DGGITQSPKYLFRKEGQNVTLSCEQNLNHDAMYWYRQDPGQGLRLIYYSQIVNDFQKGDIAEGYSVSREKKESFPLTVTSAQKNPTAFYLCASRSWKPEGTQYFGPGTRLLVL.

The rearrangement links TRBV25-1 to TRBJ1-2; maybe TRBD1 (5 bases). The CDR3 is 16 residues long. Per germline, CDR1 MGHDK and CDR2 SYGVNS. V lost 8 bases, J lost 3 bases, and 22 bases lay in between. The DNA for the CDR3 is TGTGCCAGCTCCCGTTTCGTTGCAGGGAGGGACTATGGCTACACCTTC. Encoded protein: CASSRFVAGRDYGYTF.

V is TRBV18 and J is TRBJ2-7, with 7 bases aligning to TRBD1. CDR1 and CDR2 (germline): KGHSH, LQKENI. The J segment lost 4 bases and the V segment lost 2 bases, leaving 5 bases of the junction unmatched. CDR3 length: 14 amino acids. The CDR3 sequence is CASSPGDSQYEQYF. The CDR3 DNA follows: TGTGCCAGCTCACCAGGGGACAGCCAATACGAGCAGTACTTC.

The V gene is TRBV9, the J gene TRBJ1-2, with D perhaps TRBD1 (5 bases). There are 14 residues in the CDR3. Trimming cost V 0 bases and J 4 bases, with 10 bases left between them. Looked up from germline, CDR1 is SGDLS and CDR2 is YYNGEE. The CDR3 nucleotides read TGTGCCAGCAGCGTAGGGGCAGGGATCTATGGCTACACCTTC. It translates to CASSVGAGIYGYTF.

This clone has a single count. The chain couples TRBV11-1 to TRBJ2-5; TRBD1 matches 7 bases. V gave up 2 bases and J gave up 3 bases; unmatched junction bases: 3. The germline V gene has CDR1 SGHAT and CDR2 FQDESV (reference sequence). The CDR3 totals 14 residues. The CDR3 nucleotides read TGTGCCAGCAGCTTAAGGACAGGCAAAGAGACCCAGTACTTC. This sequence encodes CASSLRTGKETQYF.

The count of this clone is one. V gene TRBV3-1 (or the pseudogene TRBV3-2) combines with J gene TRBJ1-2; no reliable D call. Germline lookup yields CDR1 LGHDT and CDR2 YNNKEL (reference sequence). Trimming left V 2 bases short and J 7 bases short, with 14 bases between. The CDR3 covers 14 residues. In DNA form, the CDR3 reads TGTGCCAGCAGCCAAAGCGGCGGGCGAGGTGGCTACACCTTC. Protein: CASSQSGGRGGYTF.

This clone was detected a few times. DNA of the CDR3: TGTGCCAGCAGTACTTCAAGTGGAAACACCATATATTTT. Translated, it gives CASSTSSGNTIYF. The rearrangement uses TRBV6-5 and TRBJ1-3; D remains unclear. Germline CDR1 reads MNHEY; CDR2 reads SVGAGI. The germline V and J ends were trimmed by 5 bases and 3 bases, with 8 bases remaining between them. CDR3 size: 13 residues.

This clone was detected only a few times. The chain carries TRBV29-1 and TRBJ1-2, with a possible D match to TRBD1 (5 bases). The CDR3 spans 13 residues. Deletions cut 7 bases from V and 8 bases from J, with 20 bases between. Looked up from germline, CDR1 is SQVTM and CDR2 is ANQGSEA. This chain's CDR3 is CSARQLQGGGYTF. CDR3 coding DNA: TGCAGCGCAAGACAGTTACAAGGAGGGGGCTACACCTTC.

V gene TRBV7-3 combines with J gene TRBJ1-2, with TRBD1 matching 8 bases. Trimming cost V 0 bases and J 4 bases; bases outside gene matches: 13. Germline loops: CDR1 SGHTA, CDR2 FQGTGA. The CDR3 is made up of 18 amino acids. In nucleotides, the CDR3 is TGTGCCAGCAGCTTAACGGCCAGCCAGGGGGCGGGCATCTATGGCTACACCTTC. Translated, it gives CASSLTASQGAGIYGYTF.

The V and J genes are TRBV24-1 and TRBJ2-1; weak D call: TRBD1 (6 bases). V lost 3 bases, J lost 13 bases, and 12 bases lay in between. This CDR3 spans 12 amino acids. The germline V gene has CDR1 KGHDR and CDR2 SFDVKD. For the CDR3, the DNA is TGTGCCACCAGTGATGCGGACAGTCGACAGTTCTTC. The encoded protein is CATSDADSRQFF.

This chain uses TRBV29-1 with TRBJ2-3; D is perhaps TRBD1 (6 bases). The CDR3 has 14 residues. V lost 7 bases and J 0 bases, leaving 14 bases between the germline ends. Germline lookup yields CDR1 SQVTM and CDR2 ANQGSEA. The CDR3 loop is CSEFGGLSTDTQYF. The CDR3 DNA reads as TGCAGCGAATTTGGGGGCTTGAGCACAGATACGCAGTATTTT.

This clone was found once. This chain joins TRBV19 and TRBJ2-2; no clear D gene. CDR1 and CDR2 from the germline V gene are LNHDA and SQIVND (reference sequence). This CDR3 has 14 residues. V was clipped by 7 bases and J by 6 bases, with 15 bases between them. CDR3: CASTYATWPGELFF. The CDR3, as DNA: TGTGCCAGTACTTACGCCACGTGGCCCGGGGAGCTGTTTTTT.

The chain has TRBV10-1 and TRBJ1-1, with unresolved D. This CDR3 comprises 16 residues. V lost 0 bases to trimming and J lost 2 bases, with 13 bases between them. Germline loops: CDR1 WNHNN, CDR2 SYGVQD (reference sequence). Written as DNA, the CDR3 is TGCGCCAGCAGTGAGTCGAGGGCAGCTTTTAACACTGAAGCTTTCTTT. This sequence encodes CASSESRAAFNTEAFF.

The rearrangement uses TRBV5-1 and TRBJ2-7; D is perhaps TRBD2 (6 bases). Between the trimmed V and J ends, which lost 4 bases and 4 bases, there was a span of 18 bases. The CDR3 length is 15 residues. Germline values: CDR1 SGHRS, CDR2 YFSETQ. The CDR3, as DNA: TGCGCCAGCAGCCCACCCCTCGGGACTGGTTACGAGCAGTACTTC. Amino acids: CASSPPLGTGYEQYF.

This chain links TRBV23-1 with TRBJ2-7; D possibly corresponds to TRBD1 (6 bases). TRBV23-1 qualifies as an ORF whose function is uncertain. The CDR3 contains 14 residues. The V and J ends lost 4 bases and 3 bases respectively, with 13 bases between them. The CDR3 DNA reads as TGCGCCAGCAGTCCGAACAGGGTCCACTACGAGCAGTACTTC. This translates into CASSPNRVHYEQYF.

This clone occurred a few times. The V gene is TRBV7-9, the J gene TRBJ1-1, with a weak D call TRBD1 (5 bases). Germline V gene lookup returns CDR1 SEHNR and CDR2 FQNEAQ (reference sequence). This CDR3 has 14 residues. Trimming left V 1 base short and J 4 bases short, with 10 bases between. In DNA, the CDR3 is TGTGCCAGCAGCTTAGAGGGGTTGGTCACTGAAGCTTTCTTT. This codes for CASSLEGLVTEAFF.

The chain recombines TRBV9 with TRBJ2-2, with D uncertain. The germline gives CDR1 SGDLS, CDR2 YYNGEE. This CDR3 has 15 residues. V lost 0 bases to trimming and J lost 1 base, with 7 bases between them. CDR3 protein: CASSVVRGNTGELFF. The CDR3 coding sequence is TGTGCCAGCAGCGTAGTCAGAGGGAACACCGGGGAGCTGTTTTTT.